This TCR beta chain derives from a study of blood T cell repertoires in COVID-19. At the level of the study: The United States, Italy and Spain supplied acute and convalescent COVID-19 samples.

The V gene's germline CDR1 is KGHDR and CDR2 SFDVKD. The CDR3 length is 15 residues. Trimming at V came to 4 bases and at J to 5 bases, leaving 6 bases not matched to a gene. Original processing methods: The assay estimated nucleated cells by amplifying reference gene primers. Sequencing was performed with immunoSEQ multiplex PCR; in TCRdb, only in-frame clones are kept and a portion is missing. The V and J calls and clone size were taken over from that table, and D and trimming were inferred from the DNA. The table includes about 230,000 clones, 65% to 90% detected once. Sequencing was carried out using peripheral blood. The clonotype originates from a woman between 45 and 60 years old with acute or convalescent COVID-19. The chain employs TRBV24-1 and TRBJ2-2, with TRBD1 matching over 7 bases. The CDR3 is CATSDPGQLTGELFF. CDR3 DNA sequence: TGTGCCACCAGTGACCCGGGACAGCTTACCGGGGAGCTGTTTTTT.